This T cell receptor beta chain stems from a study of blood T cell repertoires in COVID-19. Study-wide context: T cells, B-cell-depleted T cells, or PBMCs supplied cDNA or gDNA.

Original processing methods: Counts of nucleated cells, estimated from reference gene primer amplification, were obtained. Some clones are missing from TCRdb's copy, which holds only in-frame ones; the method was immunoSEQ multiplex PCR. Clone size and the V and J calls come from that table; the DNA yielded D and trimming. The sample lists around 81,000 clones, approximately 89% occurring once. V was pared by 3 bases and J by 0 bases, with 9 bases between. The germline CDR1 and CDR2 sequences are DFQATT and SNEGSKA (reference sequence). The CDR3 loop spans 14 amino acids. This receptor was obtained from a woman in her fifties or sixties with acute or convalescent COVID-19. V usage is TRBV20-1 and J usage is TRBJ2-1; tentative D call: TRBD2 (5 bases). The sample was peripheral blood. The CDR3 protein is CSASVGSSYNEQFF. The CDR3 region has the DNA TGCAGTGCTAGTGTGGGGAGCTCCTACAATGAGCAGTTCTTC.